This is a list of T cell receptor beta chains from one sample in a study of CD8 T cells in Susac syndrome. One entry per CDR3 protein, called by TCRdb with MiXCR from the immunoSEQ multiplex PCR reads. The sample holds a few hundred thousand distinct CDR3 sequences, about 95% seen once. Material: CD4+ T cells from PBMCs. Receptors originate from a human donor with multiple sclerosis. CDR3s include the opening cysteine and the closing phenylalanine or tryptophan. The order of the fields is V gene, J gene, clone size, D gene, CDR3 DNA, CDR3 protein. D genes are given only for firm matches. Clone sizes are given selectively: once, few, many, or a class where the clone is expanded.

TRBV9,TRBJ2-1,.,.,TGTGCCAGCAGCCTCCAAGGTCAAACAGACAATGAGCAGTTCTTC,CASSLQGQTDNEQFF
TRBV11-2,TRBJ2-7,.,.,TGTGCCAGCAGCCCAAGTAATCAATTGGGGATAAACGAGCAGTACTTC,CASSPSNQLGINEQYF
TRBV7-2,TRBJ1-5,.,.,TGTGCCAGCAGCTTGAACCCAATTTTAGGTCAGCCCCAGCATTTT,CASSLNPILGQPQHF
TRBV3-1,TRBJ2-6,once,.,TGTGCCAGCAGCCAAGATGCGTCTGGGGCCAACGTCCTGACTTTC,CASSQDASGANVLTF
TRBV29-1,TRBJ1-6,.,.,TGCAGCGCGGGGACGTCAATCGGTTCACCCCTCCACTTT,CSAGTSIGSPLHF
TRBV20-1,TRBJ1-1,once,.,TGCAGTGCTAGGGGCCCTAAGGGAGTGAACACTGAAGCTTTCTTT,CSARGPKGVNTEAFF
TRBV29-1,TRBJ1-1,.,TRBD1,TGCAGCGTTGGACAGGGCGATGGCACTGAAGCTTTCTTT,CSVGQGDGTEAFF
TRBV12-3/TRBV12-4,TRBJ2-2,.,TRBD1,TGTGCCAGCAGTCAGGGGGAAGCCGGGGAGCTGTTTTTT,CASSQGEAGELFF
TRBV2,TRBJ1-2,.,.,TGTGCCAGCAGACCCGGGACTGACTATGGCTACACCTTC,CASRPGTDYGYTF
TRBV6-6,TRBJ2-7,once,TRBD1,TGTGCCAGCAGACCAACAGGGGGGAACTCCTACGAGCAGTACTTC,CASRPTGGNSYEQYF
TRBV3-1,TRBJ2-3,.,TRBD1,TGTGCCAGCAGCCGGGACAGCCGCACAGATACGCAGTATTTT,CASSRDSRTDTQYF
TRBV20-1,TRBJ1-1,.,.,TGCAGCAAAATTAAGGACAGCATGAACACTGAAGCTTTCTTT,CSKIKDSMNTEAFF
TRBV5-1,TRBJ2-1,.,.,TGCGCCAGCAGCTTGTTGCGGTTCGGGGGCGCATCCTACAATGAGCAGTTCTTC,CASSLLRFGGASYNEQFF
TRBV2,TRBJ1-5,.,TRBD1,TGTGCCAGCAGTTACCAGGGGGCTATTCAGCCCCAGCATTTT,CASSYQGAIQPQHF
TRBV27,TRBJ2-3,.,TRBD2,TGTGCCAGCAGACCTAGCGGGGGGGCAACAGATACGCAGTATTTT,CASRPSGGATDTQYF
TRBV29-1,TRBJ2-1,.,.,TGCAGCGCTTCGGACCGTTCGCGGAATGAGCAGTTCTTC,CSASDRSRNEQFF
TRBV6-6,TRBJ1-1,.,.,TGTGCCAGCAGTTACGTGACGAACACTGAAGCTTTCTTT,CASSYVTNTEAFF
TRBV11-1,TRBJ1-6,.,.,TGTGCCAGCAGCTCGGTGTCCCTGACAGCGTTGAATTCACCCCTCCACTTT,CASSSVSLTALNSPLHF
TRBV3-1,TRBJ2-7,.,.,TGTGCCAGCAGTCAGATTCGGGCGGGGGAGCAGTACTTC,CASSQIRAGEQYF
TRBV6-5,TRBJ2-7,.,.,TGTGCCAGCAACAAAGATGGGTCTCGCTACGAGCAGTACTTC,CASNKDGSRYEQYF
TRBV19,TRBJ2-3,.,TRBD1,TGTGCCAGTAGTGCCCGGACAGGAACAGATACGCAGTATTTT,CASSARTGTDTQYF
TRBV29-1,TRBJ1-5,.,.,TGCAGCGTTGAAAGGGGGGGGGCCCAGCATTTT,CSVERGGAQHF
TRBV6-6,TRBJ2-2,.,TRBD1,TGTGCCAGCAGTTACCCGACAGGGAGGAACACCGGGGAGCTGTTTTTT,CASSYPTGRNTGELFF
TRBV30,TRBJ2-2,.,.,TGTGCCTGGAGTGTCCGGGCCCCTCGGACGGGGGAGCTGTTTTTT,CAWSVRAPRTGELFF
TRBV20-1,TRBJ1-5,.,.,TGCAGTGCTAGAGATTCACGTAGCAATCAGCCCCAGCATTTT,CSARDSRSNQPQHF
TRBV29-1,TRBJ1-5,.,.,TGCAGCGTCAGCGGGGCTTCAGAGGATCAGCCCCAGCATTTT,CSVSGASEDQPQHF
TRBV23-1,TRBJ2-1,.,TRBD1,TGCGCCACCCCAGGGGGACAGGGTTTCAATGAGCAGTTCTTC,CATPGGQGFNEQFF
TRBV29-1,TRBJ2-1,.,TRBD1,TGCAGCGTTTGGGACAGGGTTGGCAATGAGCAGTTCTTC,CSVWDRVGNEQFF
TRBV2,TRBJ2-1,.,.,TGTGCCAGCAGTGCCTTGAGGGGGGCCTTCAATGAGCAGTTCTTC,CASSALRGAFNEQFF
TRBV5-1,TRBJ1-1,.,TRBD1,TGCGCCAGCAGTAAGACAGGGAGTAACACTGAAGCTTTCTTT,CASSKTGSNTEAFF
TRBV9,TRBJ2-3,.,.,TGTGCCAGCAGTAGGGGCCCGATCACAGATACGCAGTATTTT,CASSRGPITDTQYF
TRBV25-1,TRBJ2-5,.,.,TGTGCCAGCGCCCCAGGGCCCACAGGGTGGGAGACCCAGTACTTC,CASAPGPTGWETQYF
TRBV19,TRBJ2-6,once,TRBD1,TGTGCCAGCACTGACAGGGTGCTTCTTAGCTCTGGGGCCAACGTCCTGACTTTC,CASTDRVLLSSGANVLTF
TRBV29-1,TRBJ2-1,.,.,TGCAGCCTAAGAGGAGCTTGGTCGAACAATGAGCAGTTCTTC,CSLRGAWSNNEQFF
TRBV3-1,TRBJ2-7,.,.,TGTGCCAGCAGCCAAGGTAGGCTCCATTACCAGGCGCAGTACTTC,CASSQGRLHYQAQYF
TRBV3-1,TRBJ1-6,.,.,TGTGCCAGCAGCCATGGGGGGCTCGGGAATTCACCCCTCCACTTT,CASSHGGLGNSPLHF
TRBV10-3,TRBJ1-5,.,TRBD1,TGTGCCACCGGGGGGACAGGGGCCATAGACAATCAGCCCCAGCATTTT,CATGGTGAIDNQPQHF
TRBV7-6,TRBJ1-2,.,.,TGTGCCAGCAGCCCCGGTGGGGACGGAGGCTACACCTTC,CASSPGGDGGYTF
TRBV3-1,TRBJ2-5,.,.,TGTGCCAGCAGGTCCTCAGTGGCCCAGTACTTC,CASRSSVAQYF
TRBV4-2,TRBJ2-5,.,.,TGTGCCAGCAGCCAGACAGGGACTCTTGGGGAGACCCAGTACTTC,CASSQTGTLGETQYF
TRBV11-2,TRBJ1-5,.,.,TGTGCCAGCAGCTTAGAGGGTCGTCAGCCCCAGCATTTT,CASSLEGRQPQHF
TRBV5-4,TRBJ2-3,.,.,TGTGCCAGCAGCTCCCCCGGGCCTAGGTGGGATACGCAGTATTTT,CASSSPGPRWDTQYF
TRBV20-1,TRBJ1-6,.,.,TGCAGTGCTAGAGCCCCCCCAGTGGGTAATTCACCCCTCCACTTT,CSARAPPVGNSPLHF
TRBV3-1,TRBJ2-1,.,.,TGTGCCAGCAACCCTCTAGGGGGGGGTGGTGAGCAGTTCTTC,CASNPLGGGGEQFF
TRBV20-1,TRBJ2-7,.,.,TGCAGTGGTAGCAGGGATACCTACGAGCAGTACTTC,CSGSRDTYEQYF
TRBV20-1,TRBJ1-5,.,.,TGCAGTGCCCCGGGAAGGTCCCGCAATCAGCCCCAGCATTTT,CSAPGRSRNQPQHF
TRBV9,TRBJ1-6,.,.,TGTGCCAGCAGCGTAGGGGGAGATAATTCACCCCTCCACTTT,CASSVGGDNSPLHF
TRBV29-1,TRBJ1-2,.,.,TGCAGCGTTGTAAGGGGGGAACGTGGCTACACCTTC,CSVVRGERGYTF
TRBV6-5,TRBJ2-5,.,.,TGTGCCAGCAGTTACGGCATGAAGGAGGGGCACCGCGAGACCCAGTACTTC,CASSYGMKEGHRETQYF
TRBV20-1,TRBJ2-1,.,.,TGCAGTGCTAAGCGAGGGGGGCACTACAATGAGCAGTTCTTC,CSAKRGGHYNEQFF
TRBV12-3/TRBV12-4,TRBJ2-5,.,.,TGTGCCAGCAGTCCCGGCTTGGGGGAGACCCAGTACTTC,CASSPGLGETQYF
TRBV30,TRBJ2-1,.,.,TGTGCCTGGAGCCCCGGGGGAGTCAGTGAGCAGTTCTTC,CAWSPGGVSEQFF
TRBV27,TRBJ1-4,once,.,TGTGCCAGCAGTAGAACGACAGGACCGGGGGGAAAACTGTTTTTT,CASSRTTGPGGKLFF
TRBV27,TRBJ1-2,.,.,TGTGCCAGCAGGAAGAGGGAATCCTCCTATGGCTACACCTTC,CASRKRESSYGYTF
TRBV12-3/TRBV12-4,TRBJ1-1,.,.,TGTGCCAGCAGGTGGAGCACTGAAGCTTTCTTT,CASRWSTEAFF